This is a list of T cell receptor beta chains from one sample in a study of CD8 T cells in ankylosing spondylitis. One entry per CDR3 protein results from TCRdb running MiXCR on the 5' RACE reads. The data contain some 85,000 distinct CDR3 sequences, about 8.1% of them singletons. Sequences were obtained from blood, either unsorted or a sorted T cell fraction (not recorded which). The receptors originated from a male donor with ankylosing spondylitis. The CDR3 runs from the conserved cysteine through the conserved F or W. The D gene is left open where the match is weak. Where a row states a size, it is once, few, many or the class of an expanded clone; other rows omit it.

length,V,J,D,size,CDR3,DNA
13,TRBV29-1,TRBJ1-2,TRBD1,many,CSVDGQGRYGYTF,TGCAGCGTTGACGGACAGGGCCGGTATGGCTACACCTTC
14,TRBV7-2,TRBJ2-7,NA,few,CASSFITDLGEQYF,TGTGCCAGCAGCTTCATCACGGATTTGGGCGAGCAGTACTTC
14,TRBV12-3/TRBV12-4,TRBJ2-1,NA,NA,CASSFYGSYNEQFF,TGTGCCAGCAGTTTTTATGGCTCCTACAATGAGCAGTTCTTC
14,TRBV11-2,TRBJ1-6,NA,NA,CASSLGGDNSPLHF,TGTGCCAGCAGCTTGGGGGGGGATAATTCACCCCTCCACTTT
16,TRBV12-5,TRBJ1-2,NA,few,CASGLEAVLSNYGYTF,TGTGCTAGTGGTTTGGAGGCTGTGCTTTCTAACTATGGCTACACCTTC
15,TRBV6-1,TRBJ2-5,NA,many,CASSPWAGRQETQYF,TGTGCCAGCAGCCCTTGGGCAGGCCGACAAGAGACCCAGTACTTC
17,TRBV5-6,TRBJ2-7,NA,many,CASSYHPWAANSYEQYF,TGTGCCAGCAGCTACCATCCCTGGGCAGCGAACTCCTACGAGCAGTACTTC
15,TRBV3-1,TRBJ1-1,NA,NA,CASSLGTAFWTEAFF,TGTGCCAGCAGCCTCGGGACCGCCTTTTGGACTGAAGCTTTCTTT
14,TRBV12-3/TRBV12-4,TRBJ1-1,NA,many,CASSLGVMNTEAFF,TGTGCCAGCAGTTTAGGAGTCATGAACACTGAAGCTTTCTTT
17,TRBV14,TRBJ2-4,NA,NA,CASSQVGGGLAKNIQYF,TGTGCCAGCAGCCAAGTGGGAGGTGGTCTAGCCAAAAACATTCAGTACTTC
10,TRBV6-6,TRBJ2-1,NA,few,CASGSSEQFF,TGTGCCAGCGGAAGCTCCGAGCAGTTCTTC
16,TRBV15,TRBJ2-1,TRBD1,NA,CATSRGTGGSYNEQFF,TGTGCCACCAGCAGAGGAACAGGGGGGTCCTACAATGAGCAGTTCTTC
15,TRBV24-1,TRBJ1-2,TRBD1,many,CAGPGTGVFNYGYTF,TGTGCCGGCCCCGGGACAGGGGTTTTTAACTATGGCTACACCTTC
13,TRBV6-4,TRBJ2-3,NA,many,CASSAGSTDTQYF,TGTGCCAGCAGTGCCGGTAGCACAGATACGCAGTATTTT
14,TRBV12-3/TRBV12-4,TRBJ2-1,NA,many,CASSPSWSYNEQFF,TGTGCCAGCAGTCCTAGCTGGTCCTACAATGAGCAGTTCTTC
17,TRBV7-9,TRBJ2-6,TRBD2,NA,CASSLGTSGTGANVLTF,TGTGCCAGCAGCTTAGGGACTAGCGGTACTGGGGCCAACGTCCTGACTTTC
14,TRBV20-1,TRBJ1-1,NA,few,CSAKNVGRNTEAFF,TGCAGTGCTAAAAACGTGGGCAGGAACACTGAAGCTTTCTTT
15,TRBV20-1,TRBJ2-1,NA,NA,CSARDRHTSSHEQFF,TGCAGTGCTAGAGATCGCCATACTAGTTCCCATGAGCAGTTCTTC
13,TRBV28,TRBJ2-2,TRBD1,few,CASSHRGAGELFF,TGTGCCAGCAGTCACAGGGGAGCCGGGGAGCTGTTTTTT
15,TRBV7-9,TRBJ1-4,TRBD1,few,CASSLGTGRYEKLFF,TGTGCCAGCAGCCTGGGGACAGGCCGTTATGAAAAACTGTTTTTT
18,TRBV4-1,TRBJ2-6,TRBD1,NA,CASSPGQYSTSGANVLTF,TGCGCCAGCAGCCCGGGACAGTATAGTACCTCTGGGGCCAACGTCCTGACTTTC
14,TRBV9,TRBJ2-1,NA,many,CASSVGGGADEQFF,TGTGCCAGCTCGGTGGGGGGAGGTGCGGATGAGCAGTTCTTC
14,TRBV30,TRBJ2-2,NA,NA,CAWNVVANTGELFF,TGTGCCTGGAATGTGGTAGCGAACACCGGGGAGCTGTTTTTT
15,TRBV25-1,TRBJ2-1,NA,NA,CASTEGLGAYNEQFF,TGTGCCAGCACCGAAGGTCTAGGGGCCTACAATGAGCAGTTCTTC
11,TRBV12-3/TRBV12-4,TRBJ1-1,NA,NA,CASSWNTEAFF,TGTGCCAGCAGTTGGAACACTGAAGCTTTCTTT
16,TRBV7-2,TRBJ2-3,NA,many,CASSLESLANTDTQYF,TGTGCCAGCAGCTTAGAATCCCTAGCGAACACAGATACGCAGTATTTT
12,TRBV14,TRBJ1-2,NA,NA,CASSQDPPYYTF,TGTGCCAGCAGCCAAGACCCCCCTTACTACACCTTC
14,TRBV27,TRBJ2-3,NA,NA,CASSFAASTDTQYF,TGTGCCAGCAGTTTTGCGGCTAGCACAGATACGCAGTATTTT
15,TRBV24-1,TRBJ2-2,NA,medium-sized,CATSDERANTGELFF,TGTGCCACCAGTGACGAGCGGGCGAACACCGGGGAGCTGTTTTTT
15,TRBV12-3/TRBV12-4,TRBJ2-7,NA,many,CASSLTPSPADEQYF,TGTGCCAGCAGTTTAACCCCCTCCCCGGCCGACGAGCAGTACTTC
10,TRBV6-5,TRBJ2-3,NA,NA,CASSSQAQYF,TGTGCCAGCAGTTCCCAGGCGCAGTATTTT
13,TRBV2,TRBJ2-1,TRBD2,few,CARQGTRIDEQFF,TGTGCCAGACAAGGGACTAGAATTGATGAGCAGTTCTTC
14,TRBV7-2,TRBJ2-2,TRBD1,few,CASSHNRGTGELFF,TGTGCCAGCAGCCACAACAGGGGGACCGGGGAGCTGTTTTTT
15,TRBV28,TRBJ2-1,NA,NA,CASSLWSRGEDEQFF,TGTGCCAGCAGTTTATGGAGCAGGGGAGAGGATGAGCAGTTCTTC
15,TRBV7-8,TRBJ1-5,NA,few,CASSLYSYSNQPQHF,TGTGCCAGCAGCTTATACAGCTATAGCAATCAGCCCCAGCATTTT
14,TRBV6-4,TRBJ2-3,NA,NA,CASSEGSSTDTQYF,TGTGCCAGCAGTGAGGGGTCGAGCACAGATACGCAGTATTTT
15,TRBV29-1,TRBJ2-3,NA,many,CSVPPGDLPADTQYF,TGCAGCGTCCCCCCGGGAGACCTCCCGGCAGATACGCAGTATTTT
18,TRBV5-1,TRBJ2-6,TRBD1,many,CASSLEGGILSGANVLTF,TGCGCCAGCAGCTTGGAAGGGGGCATCCTCTCTGGGGCCAACGTCCTGACTTTC
15,TRBV7-8,TRBJ2-1,NA,many,CASSLVRGRGDEQFF,TGTGCCAGCAGCTTAGTCCGGGGGAGAGGGGATGAGCAGTTCTTC
14,TRBV2,TRBJ1-3,NA,few,CASSDSGTGNTIYF,TGTGCCAGCAGTGACTCGGGGACTGGAAACACCATATATTTT
14,TRBV27,TRBJ2-1,NA,few,CASSPRGLYNEQFF,TGTGCCAGCAGTCCGCGGGGACTTTACAATGAGCAGTTCTTC
14,TRBV27,TRBJ1-1,NA,NA,CASSYLGMNTEAFF,TGTGCCAGCAGCTATCTGGGGATGAACACTGAAGCTTTCTTT
17,TRBV27,TRBJ1-1,TRBD1,few,CASTPTGTGPLNTEAFF,TGTGCCAGCACTCCAACCGGGACAGGGCCCCTAAACACTGAAGCTTTCTTT
13,TRBV7-2,TRBJ2-3,NA,many,CASSRTNTDTQYF,TGTGCCAGCAGCCGAACAAACACAGATACGCAGTATTTT
12,TRBV11-2,TRBJ2-1,NA,many,CASSGLLNEQFF,TGTGCCAGCTCAGGGTTACTCAATGAGCAGTTCTTC
15,TRBV2,TRBJ2-5,NA,NA,CASSGFRDNQETQYF,TGTGCCAGCAGTGGTTTCCGGGACAACCAAGAGACCCAGTACTTC
14,TRBV7-8,TRBJ1-1,NA,few,CASSLAGTRTEAFF,TGTGCCAGCAGCTTAGCAGGGACTCGGACTGAAGCTTTCTTT
16,TRBV20-1,TRBJ1-2,TRBD1,NA,CSARSERGTGFFGYTF,TGCAGTGCTAGGAGCGAGCGGGGGACAGGGTTTTTCGGCTACACCTTC
15,TRBV29-1,TRBJ1-2,NA,many,CSVVRDKEDDYGYTF,TGCAGCGTCGTCCGGGACAAGGAAGACGATTATGGCTACACCTTC
14,TRBV6-4,TRBJ2-3,NA,many,CASSEAGSTDTQYF,TGTGCCAGCAGTGAGGCGGGCAGCACAGATACGCAGTATTTT
16,TRBV5-1,TRBJ2-1,TRBD2,few,CASRAQREGPRDEQFF,TGCGCCAGCAGGGCCCAGCGGGAGGGCCCTCGAGATGAGCAGTTCTTC
19,TRBV29-1,TRBJ2-7,TRBD2,few,CSVEEKIGPSGVAGYEQYF,TGCAGCGTTGAGGAGAAGATAGGGCCTAGCGGGGTTGCGGGCTACGAGCAGTACTTC
13,TRBV13,TRBJ1-5,NA,few,CASSPGGHQPQHF,TGTGCCAGCAGCCCTGGGGGCCATCAGCCCCAGCATTTT
15,TRBV11-2,TRBJ1-2,TRBD1,few,CASSPTGTASGGYTF,TGTGCCAGCAGCCCAACAGGGACAGCGAGTGGTGGCTACACCTTC